These T cell receptor beta chains were read from a single sample in a study of blood T cell repertoires in COVID-19. Profiling relied on immunoSEQ multiplex PCR, and the TCRdb table lists in-frame clones only, not all of them. The sample has under 300,000 clones, more than 75% seen once. The sequenced sample consisted of peripheral blood. These receptors all stem from a woman aged 40 to 49 who had recovered from COVID-19. CDR3s include the opening cysteine and the closing phenylalanine or tryptophan. Fields, in order: D gene, J gene, clone size, V gene, CDR3 DNA, CDR3 protein. D genes are given only for firm matches. The size field is filled for only some rows; it gives once, few, many or a size class.

d_gene: TRBD1
j_gene: TRBJ1-6
abundance: .
v_gene: TRBV30
CDR3nt: TGTGCCTGGGAGGGACAGGTTGGATCACCCCTCCACTTT
CDR3aa: CAWEGQVGSPLHF

d_gene: TRBD2
j_gene: TRBJ2-5
abundance: .
v_gene: TRBV5-1
CDR3nt: TGCGCCAGCAGCTTTCGAGCGGGAGGGCCGCGAGGGGAGACCCAGTACTTC
CDR3aa: CASSFRAGGPRGETQYF

d_gene: TRBD1
j_gene: TRBJ1-5
abundance: .
v_gene: TRBV7-8
CDR3nt: TGTGCCAGCTCCCCCGGGGGGGACAGGGGCAATCAGCCCCAGCATTTT
CDR3aa: CASSPGGDRGNQPQHF

d_gene: TRBD1
j_gene: TRBJ2-7
abundance: .
v_gene: TRBV5-4
CDR3nt: TGTGCCAGCAGCCGAGGGACAGGCCAAACCTACGAGCAGTACTTC
CDR3aa: CASSRGTGQTYEQYF

d_gene: TRBD2
j_gene: TRBJ2-5
abundance: .
v_gene: TRBV5-1
CDR3nt: TGCGCCAGCAGCTCGGGACTAGCGACCCAAGAGACCCAGTACTTC
CDR3aa: CASSSGLATQETQYF

d_gene: .
j_gene: TRBJ1-2
abundance: .
v_gene: TRBV30
CDR3nt: TGTGCCTGGAGTGGTAGTGGAGGGGTGGGCTATGGCTACACCTTC
CDR3aa: CAWSGSGGVGYGYTF

d_gene: TRBD1
j_gene: TRBJ1-2
abundance: .
v_gene: TRBV5-4
CDR3nt: TGTGCCAGCAGCTCCCAGGGGGCGCTGAATGGAGGCTACACCTTC
CDR3aa: CASSSQGALNGGYTF

d_gene: TRBD1
j_gene: TRBJ2-1
abundance: .
v_gene: TRBV24-1
CDR3nt: TGTGCCACCAGTGATTTAAGAGAGGACAGGGTCGACAATGAGCAGTTCTTC
CDR3aa: CATSDLREDRVDNEQFF

d_gene: TRBD2
j_gene: TRBJ2-7
abundance: once
v_gene: TRBV2
CDR3nt: TGTGCCAGGGCCACTAGCGGGAGTTACGAGCAGTACTTC
CDR3aa: CARATSGSYEQYF

d_gene: TRBD2
j_gene: TRBJ2-3
abundance: few
v_gene: TRBV24-1
CDR3nt: TGTGCCACCAGTGACACCGGGACTAGCGGAGGCCTCAGGGATACGCAGTATTTT
CDR3aa: CATSDTGTSGGLRDTQYF

d_gene: .
j_gene: TRBJ2-3
abundance: .
v_gene: TRBV27
CDR3nt: TGTGCCAGCAGTTTGGGGGGCCAGGGGGGTACGCAGTATTTT
CDR3aa: CASSLGGQGGTQYF

d_gene: TRBD1
j_gene: TRBJ2-7
abundance: once
v_gene: TRBV19
CDR3nt: TGTGCCAGTAGCCCGGCACAGGGGTCAAGGCAGTACTTC
CDR3aa: CASSPAQGSRQYF

d_gene: .
j_gene: TRBJ1-1
abundance: .
v_gene: TRBV5-1
CDR3nt: TGCGCCAGCAGCTTGGAACCCACCCGGGTGGTCCAACCTGAAGCTTTCTTT
CDR3aa: CASSLEPTRVVQPEAFF

d_gene: TRBD1
j_gene: TRBJ1-3
abundance: .
v_gene: TRBV27
CDR3nt: TGTGCCAGCAGTTTATCCCGTGGGACAGGGGGCGGAAACACCATATATTTT
CDR3aa: CASSLSRGTGGGNTIYF

d_gene: TRBD1
j_gene: TRBJ1-2
abundance: .
v_gene: TRBV5-4
CDR3nt: TGTGCCAGCAGCCTGCGGACAGGGTCGGCCTATGGCTACACCTTC
CDR3aa: CASSLRTGSAYGYTF

d_gene: .
j_gene: TRBJ2-2
abundance: .
v_gene: TRBV6-2/TRBV6-3
CDR3nt: TGTGCCAGCAGTTATATCCCCCCTAACACCGGGGAGCTGTTTTTT
CDR3aa: CASSYIPPNTGELFF

d_gene: TRBD2
j_gene: TRBJ2-7
abundance: .
v_gene: TRBV2
CDR3nt: TGTGCCAGCAGTGAGTCACGGGTGACTAGCGGGCCTACCTACGAGCAGTACTTC
CDR3aa: CASSESRVTSGPTYEQYF

d_gene: TRBD2
j_gene: TRBJ2-7
abundance: .
v_gene: TRBV28
CDR3nt: TGTGCCAGCACCCCAGCGGTAGCGGGAGCATACGAGCAGTACTTC
CDR3aa: CASTPAVAGAYEQYF

d_gene: .
j_gene: TRBJ1-3
abundance: .
v_gene: TRBV29-1
CDR3nt: TGCAGCGTCGGGGAGGGCGTGGGAAACACCATATATTTT
CDR3aa: CSVGEGVGNTIYF

d_gene: .
j_gene: TRBJ1-1
abundance: .
v_gene: TRBV11-3
CDR3nt: TGTGCCAGCAGCACCACAGGGTCCACTGAAGCTTTCTTT
CDR3aa: CASSTTGSTEAFF

d_gene: .
j_gene: TRBJ2-5
abundance: .
v_gene: TRBV7-9
CDR3nt: TGTGCCAGCAGCTTTGCCCGGGGAGAGACCCAGTACTTC
CDR3aa: CASSFARGETQYF

d_gene: .
j_gene: TRBJ2-5
abundance: .
v_gene: TRBV6-1
CDR3nt: TGTGCCAGCAGTGATGGGCCCATCTGGACCCAGTACTTC
CDR3aa: CASSDGPIWTQYF

d_gene: .
j_gene: TRBJ2-1
abundance: .
v_gene: TRBV7-9
CDR3nt: TGTGCCAGCAGCCACCCCCGCCGGGGAGGCCCCTCCTACAATGAGCAGTTCTTC
CDR3aa: CASSHPRRGGPSYNEQFF

d_gene: .
j_gene: TRBJ2-7
abundance: once
v_gene: TRBV3-1/TRBV3-2
CDR3nt: TGTGCCAGCAGCCGCACGGGGGGCAACGAGCAGTACTTC
CDR3aa: CASSRTGGNEQYF

d_gene: TRBD1
j_gene: TRBJ1-5
abundance: once
v_gene: TRBV6-6
CDR3nt: TGTGCCAGCAGTACCCTGACAGGGGGGGGTCAGCCCCAGCATTTT
CDR3aa: CASSTLTGGGQPQHF

d_gene: TRBD1
j_gene: TRBJ1-2
abundance: .
v_gene: TRBV28
CDR3nt: TGTGCCAGCAGTTTGGTGTCAGGGGGCCATGTCTATGGCTACACCTTC
CDR3aa: CASSLVSGGHVYGYTF

d_gene: TRBD1
j_gene: TRBJ1-2
abundance: .
v_gene: TRBV12-3/TRBV12-4
CDR3nt: TGTGCCAGCAGCCGAGACAGGGACTATGGCTACACCTTC
CDR3aa: CASSRDRDYGYTF

d_gene: TRBD2
j_gene: TRBJ2-3
abundance: .
v_gene: TRBV19
CDR3nt: TGTGCCAGTAAGCGGGGGAGCACAGATACGCAGTATTTT
CDR3aa: CASKRGSTDTQYF

d_gene: TRBD1
j_gene: TRBJ2-3
abundance: .
v_gene: TRBV6-2/TRBV6-3
CDR3nt: TGTGCCAGCAGCCCCGACAGGGGGCGCGCAGATACGCAGTATTTT
CDR3aa: CASSPDRGRADTQYF

d_gene: TRBD2
j_gene: TRBJ2-6
abundance: .
v_gene: TRBV11-2
CDR3nt: TGTGCCAGCAGCTTATCTAGCGGGGGCCCTGGGGCCAACGTCCTGACTTTC
CDR3aa: CASSLSSGGPGANVLTF

d_gene: TRBD1
j_gene: TRBJ1-2
abundance: once
v_gene: TRBV4-1
CDR3nt: TGCGCCAGCAGCCCAGGACAGGGTCTGGGCTATGGCTACACCTTC
CDR3aa: CASSPGQGLGYGYTF

d_gene: TRBD1
j_gene: TRBJ2-3
abundance: .
v_gene: TRBV7-9
CDR3nt: TGTGCCAGCAGCCCCCCCGACCGGACAGGAGGCCCCACAGATACGCAGTATTTT
CDR3aa: CASSPPDRTGGPTDTQYF

d_gene: .
j_gene: TRBJ2-7
abundance: .
v_gene: TRBV7-2
CDR3nt: TGTGCCAGCAGCTTCCCCGGACTATACGAGCAGTACTTC
CDR3aa: CASSFPGLYEQYF

d_gene: .
j_gene: TRBJ1-1
abundance: .
v_gene: TRBV19
CDR3nt: TGTGCCAGTAGTATGGGCAGGGGCGATCGAACTGAAGCTTTCTTT
CDR3aa: CASSMGRGDRTEAFF

d_gene: .
j_gene: TRBJ1-1
abundance: .
v_gene: TRBV20-1
CDR3nt: TGCACCCCCCCGGAGGGTCGATTGGCTTTCTTT
CDR3aa: CTPPEGRLAFF

d_gene: TRBD1
j_gene: TRBJ1-6
abundance: .
v_gene: TRBV6-4
CDR3nt: TGTGCCAGCAGTGGAGGGACAGCCTCCTATAATTCACCCCTCCACTTT
CDR3aa: CASSGGTASYNSPLHF

d_gene: .
j_gene: TRBJ1-2
abundance: many
v_gene: TRBV7-6
CDR3nt: TGTGCCAGCAGCTTAGATCGTGGGCGCGACTATGGCTACACCTTC
CDR3aa: CASSLDRGRDYGYTF

d_gene: .
j_gene: TRBJ2-1
abundance: few
v_gene: TRBV7-8
CDR3nt: TGTGCCAGCAGCTTAGGGGGGGGCGACCTCATCAATGAGCAGTTCTTC
CDR3aa: CASSLGGGDLINEQFF

d_gene: TRBD1
j_gene: TRBJ1-2
abundance: .
v_gene: TRBV7-2
CDR3nt: TGTGCCAGCAGCTTAGCGAGGGGGACAGCGGGTGGCTACACCTTC
CDR3aa: CASSLARGTAGGYTF

d_gene: TRBD1
j_gene: TRBJ1-1
abundance: .
v_gene: TRBV4-1
CDR3nt: TGCGCCAGCAGCGCACAAGACAGGGGAACTGAAGCTTTCTTT
CDR3aa: CASSAQDRGTEAFF

d_gene: TRBD1
j_gene: TRBJ1-2
abundance: .
v_gene: TRBV19
CDR3nt: TGTGCCAGTAGACCCAGACAGGGCCCATATGGCTACACCTTC
CDR3aa: CASRPRQGPYGYTF

d_gene: .
j_gene: TRBJ2-1
abundance: .
v_gene: TRBV6-5
CDR3nt: TGTGCCAGCAGTTACGGCGGCAGGGAATCTGAGCAGTTCTTC
CDR3aa: CASSYGGRESEQFF

d_gene: .
j_gene: TRBJ2-5
abundance: .
v_gene: TRBV5-5
CDR3nt: TGTGCCAGCAGCTTGTTAGGTACAGGCAGGGGCGGCCTACAAGAGACCCAGTACTTC
CDR3aa: CASSLLGTGRGGLQETQYF

d_gene: .
j_gene: TRBJ2-7
abundance: .
v_gene: TRBV11-2
CDR3nt: TGTGCCAGCAGCTTAGGCGACGGGTTTGGCGAGCAGTACTTC
CDR3aa: CASSLGDGFGEQYF

d_gene: .
j_gene: TRBJ2-2
abundance: .
v_gene: TRBV19
CDR3nt: TGTGCCAGTAGTATCGGCGGAACGAACACCGGGGAGCTGTTTTTT
CDR3aa: CASSIGGTNTGELFF

d_gene: TRBD2
j_gene: TRBJ2-5
abundance: .
v_gene: TRBV11-3
CDR3nt: TGTGCCAGCAGCTTAGCCCTACCGGGAGGGGAGACCCAGTACTTC
CDR3aa: CASSLALPGGETQYF

d_gene: .
j_gene: TRBJ2-7
abundance: .
v_gene: TRBV3-1/TRBV3-2
CDR3nt: TGTGCCAGCAGCCAGGGGCTAGCGCTAAGCTCCTACGAGCAGTACTTC
CDR3aa: CASSQGLALSSYEQYF

d_gene: .
j_gene: TRBJ1-2
abundance: .
v_gene: TRBV18
CDR3nt: TGTGCCAGCTCACCCTTGACTCTTATTAACTATGGCTACACCTTC
CDR3aa: CASSPLTLINYGYTF

d_gene: .
j_gene: TRBJ1-1
abundance: .
v_gene: TRBV3-1/TRBV3-2
CDR3nt: TGTGCCAGCAGCCAAGATGGGGCGGCCCCGGGCACTGAAGCTTTCTTT
CDR3aa: CASSQDGAAPGTEAFF

d_gene: .
j_gene: TRBJ2-7
abundance: few
v_gene: TRBV5-4
CDR3nt: TGTGCCAGCAGGCCGAAAGGGGGTGCGGCCTACGAGCAGTACTTC
CDR3aa: CASRPKGGAAYEQYF

d_gene: TRBD1
j_gene: TRBJ1-4
abundance: once
v_gene: TRBV4-1
CDR3nt: TGCGCCAGCAGCCAGTGGGACAGAACAGAAAAACTGTTTTTT
CDR3aa: CASSQWDRTEKLFF

d_gene: .
j_gene: TRBJ2-1
abundance: .
v_gene: TRBV23-1
CDR3nt: TGCGCCAGCAGTCAATCTCAGGGCCCCGTCGGTGAGCAGTTCTTC
CDR3aa: CASSQSQGPVGEQFF

d_gene: TRBD1
j_gene: TRBJ1-4
abundance: .
v_gene: TRBV19
CDR3nt: TGTGCCAGTAGGAGCAGGGGGCGCGTAACTAATGAAAAACTGTTTTTT
CDR3aa: CASRSRGRVTNEKLFF